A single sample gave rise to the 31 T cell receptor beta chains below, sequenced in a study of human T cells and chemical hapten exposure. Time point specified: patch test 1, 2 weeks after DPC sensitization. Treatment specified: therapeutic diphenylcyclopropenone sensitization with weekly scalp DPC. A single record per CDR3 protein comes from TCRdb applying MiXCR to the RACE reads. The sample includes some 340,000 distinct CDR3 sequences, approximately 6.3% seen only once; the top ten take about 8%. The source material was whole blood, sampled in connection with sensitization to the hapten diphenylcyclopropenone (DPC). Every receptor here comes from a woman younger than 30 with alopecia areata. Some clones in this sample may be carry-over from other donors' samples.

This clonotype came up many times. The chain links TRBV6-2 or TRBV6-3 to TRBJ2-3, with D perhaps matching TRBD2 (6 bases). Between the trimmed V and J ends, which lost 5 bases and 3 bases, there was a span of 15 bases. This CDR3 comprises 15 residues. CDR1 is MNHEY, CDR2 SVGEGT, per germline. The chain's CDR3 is CASSHLAAGTDTQYF. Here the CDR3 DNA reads TGTGCCAGCAGTCACCTGGCGGCGGGGACAGATACGCAGTATTTT.

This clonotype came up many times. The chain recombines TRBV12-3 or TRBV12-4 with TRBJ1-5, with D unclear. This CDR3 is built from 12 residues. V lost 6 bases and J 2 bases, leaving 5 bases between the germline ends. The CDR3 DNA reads TGTGCCAGCAGCTTGGGCAATCAGCCCCAGCATTTT. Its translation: CASSLGNQPQHF.

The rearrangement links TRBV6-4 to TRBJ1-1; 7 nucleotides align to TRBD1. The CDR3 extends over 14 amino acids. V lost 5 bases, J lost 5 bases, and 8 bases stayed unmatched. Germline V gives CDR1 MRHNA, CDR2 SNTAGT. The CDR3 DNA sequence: TGTGCCAGCAGTCTAGTAGGGGGCGCGACTGAAGCTTTCTTT. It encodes CASSLVGGATEAFF.

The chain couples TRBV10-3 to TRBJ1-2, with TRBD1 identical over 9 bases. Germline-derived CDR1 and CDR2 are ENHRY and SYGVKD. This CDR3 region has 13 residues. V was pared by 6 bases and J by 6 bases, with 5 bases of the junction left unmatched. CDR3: CAIRGTGKDGYTF. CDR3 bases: TGTGCCATCAGGGGGACAGGGAAGGATGGCTACACCTTC.

The CDR3 DNA reads as TGTGCCAGCAGCTTAGTCGCTAGCGGGGGGCCCTACGAGCAGTACTTC. The encoded protein is CASSLVASGGPYEQYF. The chain is built from TRBV7-9 and TRBJ2-7; 11 nucleotides line up with TRBD2. CDR1 SEHNR and CDR2 FQNEAQ come from the germline V gene (reference sequence). The CDR3 extends over 16 amino acids. The J segment lost 2 bases and the V segment lost 1 base, leaving 4 bases of the junction unmatched.

DNA for the CDR3: TGTGCCAGCAGCCAATTCGCGTACGAAAGGGACAGGGAGAGACTAGACTATGGCTACACCTTC. Its protein product is CASSQFAYERDRERLDYGYTF. V and J are TRBV3-1 and TRBJ1-2, with 9 bases identical to TRBD1. CDR3 length: 21 amino acids. V lost 2 bases, J lost 3 bases, and 22 bases stayed unmatched. From germline, CDR1 is LGHDT and CDR2 YNNKEL (reference sequence).

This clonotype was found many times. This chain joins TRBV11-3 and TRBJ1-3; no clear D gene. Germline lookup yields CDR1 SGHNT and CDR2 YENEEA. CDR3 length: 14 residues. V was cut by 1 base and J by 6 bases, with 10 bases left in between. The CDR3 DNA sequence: TGTGCCAGCAGCTTAGGAGCAGCTGAAAACACCATATATTTT. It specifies CASSLGAAENTIYF.

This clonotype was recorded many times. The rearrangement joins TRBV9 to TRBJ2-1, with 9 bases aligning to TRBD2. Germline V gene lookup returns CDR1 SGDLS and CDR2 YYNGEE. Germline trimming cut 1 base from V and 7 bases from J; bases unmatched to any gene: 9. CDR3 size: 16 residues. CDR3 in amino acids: CASSVLASGAANEQFF. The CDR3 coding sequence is TGTGCCAGCAGCGTATTGGCTAGCGGGGCCGCGAATGAGCAGTTCTTC.

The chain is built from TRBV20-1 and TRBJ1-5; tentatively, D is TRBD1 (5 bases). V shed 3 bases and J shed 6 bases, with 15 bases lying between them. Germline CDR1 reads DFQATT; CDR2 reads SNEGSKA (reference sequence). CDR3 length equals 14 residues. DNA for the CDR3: TGCAGTGCTAGGGAGACGGGGGAAGGTCAGCCCCAGCATTTT. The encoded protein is CSARETGEGQPQHF.

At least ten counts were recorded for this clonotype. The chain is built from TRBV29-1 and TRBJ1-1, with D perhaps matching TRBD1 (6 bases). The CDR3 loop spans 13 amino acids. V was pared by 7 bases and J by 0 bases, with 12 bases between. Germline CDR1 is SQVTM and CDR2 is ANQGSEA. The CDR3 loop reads CSASGQMNTEAFF. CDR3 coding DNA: TGCAGCGCCAGCGGACAGATGAACACTGAAGCTTTCTTT.

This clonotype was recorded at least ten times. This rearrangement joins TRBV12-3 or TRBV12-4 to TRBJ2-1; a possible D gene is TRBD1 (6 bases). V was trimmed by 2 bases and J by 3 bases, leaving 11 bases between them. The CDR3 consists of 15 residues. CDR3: CASSLSGAHYNEQFF. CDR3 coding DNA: TGTGCCAGCAGTTTATCAGGGGCCCACTACAATGAGCAGTTCTTC.

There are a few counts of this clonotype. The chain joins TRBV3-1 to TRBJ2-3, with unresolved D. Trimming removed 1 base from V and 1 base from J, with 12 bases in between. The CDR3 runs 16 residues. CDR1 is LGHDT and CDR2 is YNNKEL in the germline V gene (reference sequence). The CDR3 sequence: CASSQAGRYGTDTQYF. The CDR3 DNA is TGTGCCAGCAGCCAAGCAGGTCGGTATGGCACAGATACGCAGTATTTT.

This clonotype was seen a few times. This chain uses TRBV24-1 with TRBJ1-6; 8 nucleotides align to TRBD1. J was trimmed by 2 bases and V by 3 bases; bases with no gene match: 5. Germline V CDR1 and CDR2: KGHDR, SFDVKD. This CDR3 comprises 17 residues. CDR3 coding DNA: TGTGCCACCAGTGATCCAGGACAGGGAGCCTATAATTCACCCCTCCACTTT. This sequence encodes CATSDPGQGAYNSPLHF.

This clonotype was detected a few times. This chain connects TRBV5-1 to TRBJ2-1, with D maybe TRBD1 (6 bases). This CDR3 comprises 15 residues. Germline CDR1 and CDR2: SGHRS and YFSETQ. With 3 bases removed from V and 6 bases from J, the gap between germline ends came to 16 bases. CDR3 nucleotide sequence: TGCGCCAGCAGCTCCTCCGGACAGCCGTCCAATGAGCAGTTCTTC. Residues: CASSSSGQPSNEQFF.

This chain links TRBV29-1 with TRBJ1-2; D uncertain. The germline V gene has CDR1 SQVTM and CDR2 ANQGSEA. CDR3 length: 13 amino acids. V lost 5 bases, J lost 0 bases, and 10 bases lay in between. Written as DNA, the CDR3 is TGCAGCGTTTGGTTGAGAACTAACTATGGCTACACCTTC. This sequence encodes CSVWLRTNYGYTF.

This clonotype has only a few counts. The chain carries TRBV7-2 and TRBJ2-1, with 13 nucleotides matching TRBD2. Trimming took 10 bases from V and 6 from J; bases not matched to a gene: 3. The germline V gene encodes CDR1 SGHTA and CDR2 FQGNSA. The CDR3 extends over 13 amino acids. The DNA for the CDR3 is TGTGCCATCGGGACTAGCGGGGTCAATGAGCAGTTCTTC. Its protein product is CAIGTSGVNEQFF.

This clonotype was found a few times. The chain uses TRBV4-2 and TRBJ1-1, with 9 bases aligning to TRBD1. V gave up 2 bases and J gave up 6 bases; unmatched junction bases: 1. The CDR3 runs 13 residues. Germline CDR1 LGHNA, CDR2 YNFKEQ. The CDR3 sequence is CASSQRQGAEAFF. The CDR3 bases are TGTGCCAGCAGCCAAAGACAGGGGGCTGAAGCTTTCTTT.

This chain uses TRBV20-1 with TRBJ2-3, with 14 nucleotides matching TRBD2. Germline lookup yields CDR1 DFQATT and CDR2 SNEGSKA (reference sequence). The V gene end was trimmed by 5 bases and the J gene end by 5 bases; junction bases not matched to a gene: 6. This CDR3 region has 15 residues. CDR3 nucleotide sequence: TGCAGTGCTTCCTCCGGGACTAGCGGGGGAGATACGCAGTATTTT. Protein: CSASSGTSGGDTQYF.

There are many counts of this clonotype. The DNA for the CDR3 is TGCAGCGTTGTGTTTCTTAACTCTGGAAACACCATATATTTT. Translated: CSVVFLNSGNTIYF. V gene TRBV29-1 combines with J gene TRBJ1-3, with D uncertain. This CDR3 has 14 amino acids. Germline values: CDR1 SQVTM, CDR2 ANQGSEA. Deletions cut 4 bases from V and 0 bases from J, with 10 bases between.

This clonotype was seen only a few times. The CDR3, as DNA: TGTGCCAGCAGCTTCGGGGCCGACGAGACCCAGTACTTC. Its protein is CASSFGADETQYF. The gene calls are TRBV5-5 and TRBJ2-5; D may correspond to TRBD1 or TRBD2 (5 bases each). V was pared by 2 bases and J by 5 bases, with 10 bases between. Per the germline V gene, CDR1 is SGHKS and CDR2 is YYEKEE (reference sequence). CDR3 length equals 13 residues.

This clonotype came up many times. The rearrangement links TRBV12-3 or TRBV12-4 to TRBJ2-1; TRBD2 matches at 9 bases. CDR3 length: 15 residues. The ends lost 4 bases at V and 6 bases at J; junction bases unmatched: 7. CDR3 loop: CASSSRAGGFNEQFF. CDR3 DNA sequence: TGTGCCAGCAGTTCCCGGGCGGGGGGGTTCAATGAGCAGTTCTTC.

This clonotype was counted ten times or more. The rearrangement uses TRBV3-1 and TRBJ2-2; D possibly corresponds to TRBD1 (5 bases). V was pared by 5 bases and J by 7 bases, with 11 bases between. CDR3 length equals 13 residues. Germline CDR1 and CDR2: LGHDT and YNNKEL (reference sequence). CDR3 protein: CASSVGLIGELFF. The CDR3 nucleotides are TGTGCCAGCAGCGTGGGGCTTATCGGGGAGCTGTTTTTT.

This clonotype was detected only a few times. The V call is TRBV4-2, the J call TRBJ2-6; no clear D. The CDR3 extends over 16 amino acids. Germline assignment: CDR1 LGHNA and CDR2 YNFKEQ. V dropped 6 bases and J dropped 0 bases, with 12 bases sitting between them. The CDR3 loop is CASSTVTGSGANVLTF. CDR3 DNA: TGTGCCAGCAGTACCGTAACGGGCTCTGGGGCCAACGTCCTGACTTTC.

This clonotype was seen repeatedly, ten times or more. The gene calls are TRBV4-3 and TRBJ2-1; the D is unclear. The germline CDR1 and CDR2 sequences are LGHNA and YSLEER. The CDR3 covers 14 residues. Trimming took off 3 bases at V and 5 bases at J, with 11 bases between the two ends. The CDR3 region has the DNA TGCGCCAGCAGCCATCGTCTCGGGCACAATGAGCAGTTCTTC. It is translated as CASSHRLGHNEQFF.

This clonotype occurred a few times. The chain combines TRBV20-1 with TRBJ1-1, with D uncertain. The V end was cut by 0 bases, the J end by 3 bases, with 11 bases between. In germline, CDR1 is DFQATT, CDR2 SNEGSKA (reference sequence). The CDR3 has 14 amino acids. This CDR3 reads CSARDSRGYTEAFF. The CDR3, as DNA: TGCAGTGCTAGAGATTCCCGGGGTTACACTGAAGCTTTCTTT.

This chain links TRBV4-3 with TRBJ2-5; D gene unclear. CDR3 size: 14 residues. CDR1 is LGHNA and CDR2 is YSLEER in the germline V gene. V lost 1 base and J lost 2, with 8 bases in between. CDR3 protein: CASSQANNQETQYF. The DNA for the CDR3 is TGCGCCAGCAGCCAAGCAAACAATCAAGAGACCCAGTACTTC.

The CDR3 region has the DNA TGTGCCAGCAGCTCCTCCCGGGACACTGAAGCTTTCTTT. Its protein product is CASSSSRDTEAFF. J is TRBJ1-1 and V is TRBV7-2; D is undetermined. The CDR3 is made up of 13 amino acids. Trimming removed 4 bases at V and 3 bases at J, with 9 bases between. In germline, CDR1 is SGHTA, CDR2 FQGNSA.

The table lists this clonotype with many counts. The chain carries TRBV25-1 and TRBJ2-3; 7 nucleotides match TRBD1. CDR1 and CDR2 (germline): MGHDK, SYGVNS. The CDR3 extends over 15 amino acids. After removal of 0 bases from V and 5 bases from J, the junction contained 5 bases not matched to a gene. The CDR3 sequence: CASSEYGRGKDTQYF. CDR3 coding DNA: TGTGCCAGCAGTGAATATGGCAGGGGGAAAGATACGCAGTATTTT. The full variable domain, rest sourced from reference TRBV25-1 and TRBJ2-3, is EADIYQTPRYLVIGTGKKITLECSQTMGHDKMYWYQQDPGMELHLIHYSYGVNSTEKGDLSSESTVSRIRTEHFPLTLESARPSHTSQYLCASSEYGRGKDTQYFGPGTRLTVL.

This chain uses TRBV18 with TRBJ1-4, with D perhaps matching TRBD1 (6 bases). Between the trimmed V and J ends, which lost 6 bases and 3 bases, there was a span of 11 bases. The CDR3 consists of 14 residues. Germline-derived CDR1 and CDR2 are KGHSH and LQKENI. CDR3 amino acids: CASSPAGANEKLFF. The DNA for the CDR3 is TGTGCCAGCTCCCCAGCAGGGGCTAATGAAAAACTGTTTTTT.

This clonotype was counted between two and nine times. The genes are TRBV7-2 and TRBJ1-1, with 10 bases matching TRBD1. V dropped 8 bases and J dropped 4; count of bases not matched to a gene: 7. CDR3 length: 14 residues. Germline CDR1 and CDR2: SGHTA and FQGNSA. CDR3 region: CASGGTGEGTEAFF. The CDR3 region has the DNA TGTGCCAGCGGGGGGACAGGGGAAGGCACTGAAGCTTTCTTT.

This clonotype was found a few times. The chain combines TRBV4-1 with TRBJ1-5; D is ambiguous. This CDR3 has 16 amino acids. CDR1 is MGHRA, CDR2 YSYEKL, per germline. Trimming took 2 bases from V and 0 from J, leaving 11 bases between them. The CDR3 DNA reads TGCGCCAGCAGCCAAAGAGTGGCCGATAGCAATCAGCCCCAGCATTTT. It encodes CASSQRVADSNQPQHF.